Listed below are T cell receptor beta chains from one sample, sequenced in a study of blood T cell repertoires in COVID-19. Libraries were prepared by immunoSEQ multiplex PCR; TCRdb keeps only in-frame clonotypes and omits some of them. The table has 140,000 to 150,000 clones, roughly 80% seen once. Sample: PBMCs or T cells enriched from blood (not recorded which). These TCRs come from a woman in her forties or fifties who had recovered from COVID-19. CDR3s include the opening cysteine and the closing phenylalanine or tryptophan. Each record gives: J gene, V gene, clone size, D gene, CDR3 DNA, CDR3 protein. A D gene is named only where the DNA matches it firmly. Clone sizes are given selectively: once, few, many, or a class where the clone is expanded.

j_call: TRBJ1-3
v_call: TRBV28
clone_size: NA
d_call: NA
cdr3_nt: TGTGCCAGCAGTTTATACTCATCCTCTGGAAACACCATATATTTT
cdr3_aa: CASSLYSSSGNTIYF

j_call: TRBJ2-2
v_call: TRBV6-5
clone_size: NA
d_call: TRBD1
cdr3_nt: TGTGCCAGCAGTTGGGACAGTTCGGGGGAGCTGTTTTTT
cdr3_aa: CASSWDSSGELFF

j_call: TRBJ2-2
v_call: TRBV6-5
clone_size: NA
d_call: NA
cdr3_nt: TGTGCCAGCAGTAAAAGGGGAACCGGGGAGCTGTTTTTT
cdr3_aa: CASSKRGTGELFF

j_call: TRBJ1-6
v_call: TRBV5-1
clone_size: few
d_call: NA
cdr3_nt: TGCGCCAGCACCCCCAGAGGCTTAAAGAATTCACCCCTCCACTTT
cdr3_aa: CASTPRGLKNSPLHF

j_call: TRBJ1-6
v_call: TRBV7-3
clone_size: once
d_call: TRBD1
cdr3_nt: TGTGCCAGCAGCGCAGACAGGGGGCGAAATTCACCCCTCCACTTT
cdr3_aa: CASSADRGRNSPLHF

j_call: TRBJ1-5
v_call: TRBV28
clone_size: NA
d_call: NA
cdr3_nt: TGTGCCAGCAGTTTAGGCAGGGCCCCCCAGCCCCAGCATTTT
cdr3_aa: CASSLGRAPQPQHF

j_call: TRBJ1-5
v_call: TRBV5-5
clone_size: NA
d_call: NA
cdr3_nt: TGTGCCAGCAGCTTGCAGTTAAGCAATCAGCCCCAGCATTTT
cdr3_aa: CASSLQLSNQPQHF

j_call: TRBJ2-3
v_call: TRBV12-3/TRBV12-4
clone_size: NA
d_call: NA
cdr3_nt: TGTGCCAGCAGTCGACAGAGCACAGATACGCAGTATTTT
cdr3_aa: CASSRQSTDTQYF

j_call: TRBJ1-5
v_call: TRBV27
clone_size: few
d_call: TRBD1
cdr3_nt: TGTGCCAGCAGTTCCGGGACAGGGGGAGGACAGCCCCAGCATTTT
cdr3_aa: CASSSGTGGGQPQHF

j_call: TRBJ2-7
v_call: TRBV4-2
clone_size: NA
d_call: NA
cdr3_nt: TGTGCCAGCAGCCAAGACGGTATTGGGACAGAGCAGTACTTC
cdr3_aa: CASSQDGIGTEQYF

j_call: TRBJ2-5
v_call: TRBV5-1
clone_size: NA
d_call: NA
cdr3_nt: TGCGCCAGCAGCTTGACAACAGGACAGAGCGAGACCCAGTACTTC
cdr3_aa: CASSLTTGQSETQYF

j_call: TRBJ1-1
v_call: TRBV6-5
clone_size: NA
d_call: TRBD1
cdr3_nt: TGTGCCAGCAGTTCCACAGGGGGCAGGAGCACTGAAGCTTTCTTT
cdr3_aa: CASSSTGGRSTEAFF

j_call: TRBJ2-2
v_call: TRBV7-9
clone_size: NA
d_call: TRBD1
cdr3_nt: TGTGCCAGCAGAGTAACAGGGGGCCACGGGGAGCTGTTTTTT
cdr3_aa: CASRVTGGHGELFF

j_call: TRBJ1-2
v_call: TRBV6-2/TRBV6-3
clone_size: few
d_call: NA
cdr3_nt: TGTGCCAGCAGTTACGGAGGCAGGCCAGGCGGCTACACCTTC
cdr3_aa: CASSYGGRPGGYTF

j_call: TRBJ1-5
v_call: TRBV14
clone_size: few
d_call: NA
cdr3_nt: TGTGCCAGCAGCCAACTACAGCCCCAGCATTTT
cdr3_aa: CASSQLQPQHF

j_call: TRBJ1-4
v_call: TRBV2
clone_size: NA
d_call: NA
cdr3_nt: TGTGCCAGCAGGCGTATCGGACAGAGTGCAACTAATGAAAAACTGTTTTTT
cdr3_aa: CASRRIGQSATNEKLFF

j_call: TRBJ1-1
v_call: TRBV19
clone_size: few
d_call: TRBD1
cdr3_nt: TGTGCCAGTAGTAGGGCATCGACAGGGGGTTTTGAAGCTTTCTTT
cdr3_aa: CASSRASTGGFEAFF

j_call: TRBJ2-7
v_call: TRBV5-1
clone_size: NA
d_call: NA
cdr3_nt: TGCGCCAGCAGCTTGGGACAGAGGATTAACGAGCAGTACTTC
cdr3_aa: CASSLGQRINEQYF

j_call: TRBJ1-4
v_call: TRBV28
clone_size: NA
d_call: NA
cdr3_nt: TGTGCCAGCAGTTTGGGGGGGCTGGCTAATGAAAAACTGTTTTTT
cdr3_aa: CASSLGGLANEKLFF

j_call: TRBJ2-3
v_call: TRBV28
clone_size: NA
d_call: TRBD1
cdr3_nt: TGTGCCAGCAGTTCCCCGGGGACAGGGGGAGATACGCAGTATTTT
cdr3_aa: CASSSPGTGGDTQYF

j_call: TRBJ2-1
v_call: TRBV4-2
clone_size: NA
d_call: NA
cdr3_nt: TGTGCCAGCAGCCAAGAACAGCACAATGAGCAGTTCTTC
cdr3_aa: CASSQEQHNEQFF

j_call: TRBJ2-3
v_call: TRBV6-5
clone_size: NA
d_call: NA
cdr3_nt: TGTGCCAGCAGTTATGGGGAGGGGGCAGATACGCAGTATTTT
cdr3_aa: CASSYGEGADTQYF

j_call: TRBJ1-1
v_call: TRBV4-2
clone_size: NA
d_call: NA
cdr3_nt: TGTGCCAGCAGCCAAGAGGACAGAAACCCTGAAGCTTTCTTT
cdr3_aa: CASSQEDRNPEAFF

j_call: TRBJ2-7
v_call: TRBV5-4
clone_size: NA
d_call: NA
cdr3_nt: TGTGCCAGCAGCCCACTACAGGGTTCTCCCTACGAGCAGTACTTC
cdr3_aa: CASSPLQGSPYEQYF

j_call: TRBJ1-4
v_call: TRBV27
clone_size: NA
d_call: NA
cdr3_nt: TGTGCCAGCGGCCCTTACCCTCCAACTAATGAAAAACTGTTTTTT
cdr3_aa: CASGPYPPTNEKLFF

j_call: TRBJ1-2
v_call: TRBV6-1
clone_size: NA
d_call: NA
cdr3_nt: TGTGCCAGCAGTGAAAGCGGGGTGGGCTATGGCTACACCTTC
cdr3_aa: CASSESGVGYGYTF

j_call: TRBJ1-1
v_call: TRBV4-1
clone_size: NA
d_call: TRBD1
cdr3_nt: TGCGCCAGCAGCCCCCGACAGGGGGCGAGTGAAGCTTTCTTT
cdr3_aa: CASSPRQGASEAFF

j_call: TRBJ2-5
v_call: TRBV3-1/TRBV3-2
clone_size: NA
d_call: TRBD2
cdr3_nt: TGTGCCAGCAGCCAGGGGATTAGCGGGGGAGAGACCCAGTACTTC
cdr3_aa: CASSQGISGGETQYF

j_call: TRBJ1-5
v_call: TRBV28
clone_size: NA
d_call: TRBD1
cdr3_nt: TGTGCCAGCAGTCTTGGACAGGGTGGTCAGCCCCAGCATTTT
cdr3_aa: CASSLGQGGQPQHF

j_call: TRBJ2-7
v_call: TRBV7-8
clone_size: few
d_call: NA
cdr3_nt: TGTGCCAGCAGCGTTAACCCAGGCTCCTACGAGCAGTACTTC
cdr3_aa: CASSVNPGSYEQYF

j_call: TRBJ1-2
v_call: TRBV6-1
clone_size: NA
d_call: NA
cdr3_nt: TGTGCCAGCAGTGAGGCAGGGGAACCCTATGGCTACACCTTC
cdr3_aa: CASSEAGEPYGYTF

j_call: TRBJ1-3
v_call: TRBV29-1
clone_size: NA
d_call: NA
cdr3_nt: TGCAGCGTTCGAGGGAATGGAAACACCATATATTTT
cdr3_aa: CSVRGNGNTIYF

j_call: TRBJ2-4
v_call: TRBV9
clone_size: NA
d_call: NA
cdr3_nt: TGTGCCAGCAGCCCTCCGGGCGGGTCGTACATTCAGTACTTC
cdr3_aa: CASSPPGGSYIQYF

j_call: TRBJ1-4
v_call: TRBV27
clone_size: NA
d_call: TRBD1
cdr3_nt: TGTGCCAGCAGAGGGACGACAGGGCCAAATGAAAAACTGTTTTTT
cdr3_aa: CASRGTTGPNEKLFF

j_call: TRBJ2-1
v_call: TRBV11-2
clone_size: NA
d_call: NA
cdr3_nt: TGTGCCAGCAGCCCGCTAGCTCTCTCCTACAATGAGCAGTTCTTC
cdr3_aa: CASSPLALSYNEQFF

j_call: TRBJ2-3
v_call: TRBV11-3
clone_size: NA
d_call: TRBD1
cdr3_nt: TGTGCCAGCAGCTTCCGACAGGGTTCTGCGGTAGATACGCAGTATTTT
cdr3_aa: CASSFRQGSAVDTQYF

j_call: TRBJ1-2
v_call: TRBV6-5
clone_size: few
d_call: NA
cdr3_nt: TGTGCCAGCAGTCAGCGTACTAACTATGGCTACACCTTC
cdr3_aa: CASSQRTNYGYTF

j_call: TRBJ1-5
v_call: TRBV19
clone_size: NA
d_call: NA
cdr3_nt: TGTGCCAGTAGTACAGGGTTCGGGAGCAATCAGCCCCAGCATTTT
cdr3_aa: CASSTGFGSNQPQHF

j_call: TRBJ1-5
v_call: TRBV2
clone_size: few
d_call: TRBD1
cdr3_nt: TGTGCCAGCAGCCGACAGGGAAGCAATCAGCCCCAGCATTTT
cdr3_aa: CASSRQGSNQPQHF

j_call: TRBJ1-3
v_call: TRBV9
clone_size: NA
d_call: TRBD1
cdr3_nt: TGTGCCAGCAGCGGCGTCCCGGGACAGGGGGCTTGGGGAAACACCATATATTTT
cdr3_aa: CASSGVPGQGAWGNTIYF

j_call: TRBJ1-1
v_call: TRBV4-2
clone_size: NA
d_call: TRBD1
cdr3_nt: TGTGCCAGCAGCCAAAGAGGACAGGTAAAGGGCGCTTTCTTT
cdr3_aa: CASSQRGQVKGAFF

j_call: TRBJ1-5
v_call: TRBV5-1
clone_size: NA
d_call: NA
cdr3_nt: TGCGCCAGCAGCCCGAGCGCGGGGGATGAGGGGCCCCAGCATTTT
cdr3_aa: CASSPSAGDEGPQHF

j_call: TRBJ1-1
v_call: TRBV4-1
clone_size: many
d_call: TRBD1
cdr3_nt: TGCGCCAGCAGCCAAGATGGGACAGGGGGCACTGAAGCTTTCTTT
cdr3_aa: CASSQDGTGGTEAFF

j_call: TRBJ2-4
v_call: TRBV28
clone_size: NA
d_call: TRBD1
cdr3_nt: TGTGCCAGCAGTTCCCAGACAGGGGGCGAAAACATTCAGTACTTC
cdr3_aa: CASSSQTGGENIQYF

j_call: TRBJ1-1
v_call: TRBV19
clone_size: NA
d_call: TRBD1
cdr3_nt: TGTGCCAGTAGTATAGAACTGGACAGGATGGCTGAAGCTTTCTTT
cdr3_aa: CASSIELDRMAEAFF

j_call: TRBJ1-5
v_call: TRBV7-8
clone_size: NA
d_call: TRBD1
cdr3_nt: TGTGCCAGCAGCCCCCGGGACAGGTATAGCAATCAGCCCCAGCATTTT
cdr3_aa: CASSPRDRYSNQPQHF

j_call: TRBJ1-3
v_call: TRBV5-1
clone_size: NA
d_call: NA
cdr3_nt: TGCGCCAGCAGCTTGGACGGGTATGGCGGAAACACCATATATTTT
cdr3_aa: CASSLDGYGGNTIYF

j_call: TRBJ1-2
v_call: TRBV25-1
clone_size: NA
d_call: NA
cdr3_nt: TGTGCCAGCAGTGAATGGGAGCTGACCTTC
cdr3_aa: CASSEWELTF

j_call: TRBJ1-5
v_call: TRBV28
clone_size: NA
d_call: NA
cdr3_nt: TGTGCCAGCAGGACGGGGAGCAATCAGCCCCAGCATTTT
cdr3_aa: CASRTGSNQPQHF

j_call: TRBJ1-2
v_call: TRBV3-1/TRBV3-2
clone_size: NA
d_call: NA
cdr3_nt: TGTGCCAGCAGCCAAGCAAGGGGGTCTGGCTACACCTTC
cdr3_aa: CASSQARGSGYTF

j_call: TRBJ2-3
v_call: TRBV10-3
clone_size: NA
d_call: NA
cdr3_nt: TGTGCCATCAGGACTACAGATACGCAGTATTTT
cdr3_aa: CAIRTTDTQYF

j_call: TRBJ1-2
v_call: TRBV6-6
clone_size: NA
d_call: NA
cdr3_nt: TGTGCCAGCAGTTACGGGGACTCTGGCTACACCTTC
cdr3_aa: CASSYGDSGYTF